This paragraph reports one T cell receptor (beta chain). Profiling of TCR beta VDJ combinations and CDR3 sequences used genomic DNA as template. TCRdb re-called the reads with MiXCR, one entry per CDR3 protein. The sample has approximately 300,000 distinct CDR3 sequences; about three fifths are singletons. Germline-derived CDR1 and CDR2 are SEHNR and FQNEAQ (reference sequence). V was pared by 6 bases and J by 4 bases, with 16 bases between. The CDR3 is 15 residues long. All patients picked for sequencing had shown, by flow cytometry, an expansion of CD8+CD57+ cells. Severe acquired aplastic anemia was present in all patients. Patient blood was sampled before any therapy had been received. This entry belongs to a study of CD8+CD57+ T cells in acquired aplastic anemia.

J is TRBJ2-1 and V is TRBV7-9; D is ambiguous. The sample was sorted CD4+, CD8+, or CD8+CD57+ T cells (not recorded which) from PBMCs. The TCR originated in a human donor with aplastic anemia. This chain's CDR3 is CASSENSAPYNEQFF. As DNA, the CDR3 is TGTGCCAGCAGTGAGAACAGCGCGCCATACAATGAGCAGTTCTTC. Using reference TRBV7-9 and TRBJ2-1 for the parts outside the CDR3, the full variable domain is DTGVSQNPRHKITKRGQNVTFRCDPISEHNRLYWYRQTLGQGPEFLTYFQNEAQLEKSRLLSDRFSAERPKGSFSTLEIQRTEQGDSAMYLCASSENSAPYNEQFFGPGTRLTVL.